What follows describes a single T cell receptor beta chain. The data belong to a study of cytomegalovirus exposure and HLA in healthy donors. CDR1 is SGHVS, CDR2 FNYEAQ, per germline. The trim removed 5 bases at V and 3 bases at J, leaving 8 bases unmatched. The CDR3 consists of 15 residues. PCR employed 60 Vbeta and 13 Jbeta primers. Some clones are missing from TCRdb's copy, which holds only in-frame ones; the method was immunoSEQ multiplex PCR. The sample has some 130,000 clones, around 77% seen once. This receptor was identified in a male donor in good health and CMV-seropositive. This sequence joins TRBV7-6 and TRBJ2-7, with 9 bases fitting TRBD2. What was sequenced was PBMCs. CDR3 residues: CASSPFAGGLYEQYF. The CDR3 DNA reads TGTGCCAGCAGCCCCTTTGCGGGAGGGCTCTACGAGCAGTACTTC.